These 19 T cell receptor beta chains share one sample of origin, sequenced in a study of T cell responses to AZD1222 COVID-19 vaccine. Some clones are missing from TCRdb's copy, which holds only in-frame ones; the method was immunoSEQ multiplex PCR. The sample lists about 69,000 clones, roughly 80% seen once, with roughly 25% in the top ten. The specimen comprised peripheral blood, sampled 28 days after the second AZD1222 dose. The receptor source for this set is an adult who received the AZD1222 COVID-19 vaccine.

The chain is built from TRBV24-1 and TRBJ1-1, with D unclear. There are 13 residues in the CDR3. Germline CDR1 reads KGHDR; CDR2 reads SFDVKD. V lost 9 bases to trimming and J lost 5 bases, with 15 bases between them. This CDR3 reads CATLSQDGTEAFF. The DNA of the CDR3 is TGTGCCACCCTTAGCCAAGATGGGACTGAAGCTTTCTTT.

The chain couples TRBV7-9 to TRBJ1-2; D is unclear. CDR3 length: 14 residues. V was cut by 0 bases and J by 4 bases, with 9 bases left in between. Per germline, CDR1 SEHNR and CDR2 FQNEAQ (reference sequence). DNA for the CDR3: TGTGCCAGCAGCTTAGCCATGGGAGCCTATGGCTACACCTTC. The encoded protein is CASSLAMGAYGYTF.

The chain's CDR3 is CASSETGTVPRHF. DNA of the CDR3: TGTGCCAGCAGTGAAACAGGGACGGTCCCGAGGCATTTT. The chain is built from TRBV6-1 and TRBJ1-5; possible D gene TRBD1, 6 bases. Trimming cost V 2 bases and J 15 bases, with 17 bases left between them. The CDR3 spans 13 residues. Germline lookup yields CDR1 MNHNS and CDR2 SASEGT.

This clone is a singleton in its sample. The chain couples TRBV6-5 to TRBJ1-1; no reliable D call. Between the trimmed V and J ends, which lost 7 bases and 1 base, there was a span of 13 bases. Germline CDR1 reads MNHEY; CDR2 reads SVGAGI. CDR3 length equals 14 residues. The CDR3 coding sequence is TGTGCCAGCAACCCCGCCGGGCGGAACACTGAAGCTTTCTTT. Its translation is CASNPAGRNTEAFF.

Of note for this clone: The sample contains more than one DNA sequence encoding this CDR3. The CDR3 here is CASSRGTEAFF. Here the CDR3 DNA reads TGTGCCAGCAGTAGGGGCACTGAAGCTTTCTTT. The chain has TRBV12-3 or TRBV12-4 and TRBJ1-1, with a possible D match to TRBD1 (5 bases). This CDR3 has 11 residues. With 5 bases removed from V and 4 bases from J, the gap between germline ends came to 5 bases.

The J gene is TRBJ2-3, the V gene TRBV19; TRBD2 might be the D (6 bases). CDR3 size: 16 residues. The V gene lost 3 bases and the J gene lost 1 base, with 14 bases spanning the gap. Germline V gives CDR1 LNHDA, CDR2 SQIVND (reference sequence). The CDR3 spells CASSIGTGEGTDTQYF. The DNA for the CDR3 is TGTGCCAGTAGTATTGGGACGGGAGAGGGCACAGATACGCAGTATTTT.

J is TRBJ2-7 and V is TRBV5-6; D remains unclear. The CDR3 has 12 residues. Germline CDR1 is SGHDT and CDR2 is YYEEEE. V dropped 0 bases and J dropped 7 bases, with 8 bases sitting between them. The DNA for the CDR3 is TGTGCCAGCAGCTTGGGCACAAGGGAGCAGTACTTC. It codes for CASSLGTREQYF.

The rearrangement joins TRBV15 to TRBJ1-6; D is possibly TRBD1 (5 bases). This CDR3 has 13 amino acids. Germline CDR1 and CDR2: LNHNV and YYDKDF (reference sequence). The V and J ends lost 11 bases and 3 bases respectively, with 11 bases between them. In DNA, the CDR3 is TGTGCCTCCCGCAGGGACTATAATTCACCCCTCCACTTT. Translation gives CASRRDYNSPLHF. Drawing the rest from reference TRBV15 and TRBJ1-6, the complete variable domain is DAMVIQNPRYQVTQFGKPVTLSCSQTLNHNVMYWYQQKSSQAPKLLFHYYDKDFNNEADTPDNFQSRRPNTSFCFLDIRSPGLGDTAMYLCASRRDYNSPLHFGNGTRLTVT.

The chain couples TRBV11-2 to TRBJ2-7, with D possibly being TRBD2 (6 bases). Trimming stripped 4 bases from V and 6 bases from J, with 22 bases between. The CDR3 has 16 residues. Germline CDR1 SGHAT, CDR2 FQNNGV. As DNA, the CDR3 is TGTGCCAGCAGCTCGACTAGTGGACCAGGCCCCTCCGAGCAGTACTTC. Its protein is CASSSTSGPGPSEQYF.

This chain links TRBV6-5 with TRBJ2-7; 8 bases fit TRBD2. Trimming took 5 bases from V and 2 from J; bases not matched to a gene: 2. The CDR3 has 13 residues. CDR1 is MNHEY and CDR2 is SVGAGI in the germline V gene. CDR3 sequence: CASSRTSPYEQYF. The DNA for the CDR3 is TGTGCCAGCAGTAGGACTAGCCCCTACGAGCAGTACTTC.

This clone was seen only once. V and J are TRBV6-5 and TRBJ2-2, with D possibly TRBD1 on 6 matching bases. The V gene lost 5 bases and the J gene lost 7 bases, with 14 bases spanning the gap. CDR3 length: 14 residues. The V gene's germline CDR1 is MNHEY and CDR2 SVGAGI. The DNA of the CDR3 is TGTGCCAGCAGTCCGACAGGAGGAATCGGGGAGCTGTTTTTT. Amino acids: CASSPTGGIGELFF.

The V call is TRBV5-1, the J call TRBJ2-6; D possibly corresponds to TRBD2 (5 bases). The germline gives CDR1 SGHRS, CDR2 YFSETQ. CDR3 length: 17 amino acids. V was shortened by 0 bases and J by 4 bases, with 14 bases between the two germline ends. CDR3 nucleotide sequence: TGCGCCAGCAGCTTGGGATACGGGGATCCCGGGGCCAACGTCCTGACTTTC. This encodes CASSLGYGDPGANVLTF.

This clone has a single count. The chain is built from TRBV2 and TRBJ2-1; TRBD2 matches 7 bases. CDR3 size: 14 residues. V trimming: 6 bases; J trimming: 7 bases; junction bases outside the gene matches: 9. Germline V lookup: CDR1 SNHLY, CDR2 FYNNEI. The CDR3 nucleotides are TGTGCCAGCAGGGGCGGGGGACCTACGAATGAGCAGTTCTTC. Protein product: CASRGGGPTNEQFF. Full variable domain (missing parts from reference TRBV2 and TRBJ2-1): EPEVTQTPSHQVTQMGQEVILRCVPISNHLYFYWYRQILGQKVEFLVSFYNNEISEKSEIFDDQFSVERPDGSNFTLKIRSTKLEDSAMYFCASRGGGPTNEQFFGPGTRLTVL.

The chain combines TRBV3-1 (or the pseudogene TRBV3-2) with TRBJ2-5, with 9 bases aligning to TRBD2. The J segment lost 4 bases and the V segment lost 5 bases, leaving 8 bases of the junction unmatched. This CDR3 contains 15 residues. The germline V gene has CDR1 LGHDT and CDR2 YNNKEL (reference sequence). CDR3 in amino acids: CASSTSGGRRETQYF. The DNA of the CDR3 is TGTGCCAGCAGCACGAGCGGGGGGCGGCGAGAGACCCAGTACTTC.

As to this clone: At the DNA level, this CDR3 is encoded by other sequences in the same sample as well. The V gene is TRBV19, the J gene TRBJ2-2; no definite D call. The germline CDR1 and CDR2 sequences are LNHDA and SQIVND (reference sequence). V was shortened by 4 bases and J by 0 bases, with 15 bases between the two germline ends. The CDR3 length is 17 residues. The CDR3 is CASSSSRTHPNTGELFF. CDR3 nucleotide sequence: TGTGCCAGTAGTAGTTCCAGGACCCACCCGAACACCGGGGAGCTGTTTTTT.

The V and J genes are TRBV4-1 and TRBJ2-7; 8 nucleotides align to TRBD1. Losses at the gene ends were 4 bases for V and 3 bases for J; bases not matched to a gene: 14. The CDR3 contains 17 residues. Germline assignment: CDR1 MGHRA and CDR2 YSYEKL. DNA of the CDR3: TGCGCCAGCAGCCCCGGTGGGGCAGGAACAGGGGGCTACGAGCAGTACTTC. Protein sequence: CASSPGGAGTGGYEQYF.

This clone was counted only a few times. This sequence joins TRBV30 and TRBJ2-6; 8 bases match TRBD2. The ends lost 2 bases at V and 2 bases at J; junction bases unmatched: 5. This CDR3 contains 16 residues. The germline V gene has CDR1 GTSNPN and CDR2 SVGIG (reference sequence). The CDR3 is CAWSLGGGAGANVLTF. CDR3 DNA: TGTGCCTGGAGTCTCGGGGGGGGAGCTGGGGCCAACGTCCTGACTTTC.

CDR3 residues: CASGDRATDTQYF. Written as DNA, the CDR3 is TGCGCCAGCGGAGACAGGGCCACAGATACGCAGTATTTT. The chain links TRBV5-1 to TRBJ2-3; TRBD1 matches 7 bases. Looked up from germline, CDR1 is SGHRS and CDR2 is YFSETQ. Germline trimming cut 7 bases from V and 2 bases from J; bases unmatched to any gene: 4. This CDR3 is 13 amino acids long.

The chain carries TRBV19 and TRBJ1-1; no clear D gene. The CDR3 loop spans 13 amino acids. Germline V lookup: CDR1 LNHDA, CDR2 SQIVND (reference sequence). The germline V and J ends were trimmed by 3 bases and 5 bases, with 10 bases remaining between them. CDR3 region: CASSMVGGTEAFF. The CDR3 nucleotides are TGTGCCAGTAGTATGGTGGGAGGGACTGAAGCTTTCTTT.